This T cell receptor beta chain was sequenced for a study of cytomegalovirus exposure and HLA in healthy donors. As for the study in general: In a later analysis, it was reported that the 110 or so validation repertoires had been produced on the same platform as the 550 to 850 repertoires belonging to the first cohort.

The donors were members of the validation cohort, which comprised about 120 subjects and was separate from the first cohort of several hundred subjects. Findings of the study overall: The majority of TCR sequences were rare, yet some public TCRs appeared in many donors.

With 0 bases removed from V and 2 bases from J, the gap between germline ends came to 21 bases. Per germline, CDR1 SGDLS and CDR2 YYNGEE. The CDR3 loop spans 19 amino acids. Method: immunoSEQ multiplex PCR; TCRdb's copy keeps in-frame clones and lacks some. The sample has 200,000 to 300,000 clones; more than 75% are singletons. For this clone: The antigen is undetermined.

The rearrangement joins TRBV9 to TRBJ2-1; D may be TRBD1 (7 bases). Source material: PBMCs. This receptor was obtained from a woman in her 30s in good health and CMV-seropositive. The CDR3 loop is CASSVASGLGGGTYNEQFF. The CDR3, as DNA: TGTGCCAGCAGCGTAGCCTCGGGCCTAGGGGGCGGGACCTACAATGAGCAGTTCTTC.